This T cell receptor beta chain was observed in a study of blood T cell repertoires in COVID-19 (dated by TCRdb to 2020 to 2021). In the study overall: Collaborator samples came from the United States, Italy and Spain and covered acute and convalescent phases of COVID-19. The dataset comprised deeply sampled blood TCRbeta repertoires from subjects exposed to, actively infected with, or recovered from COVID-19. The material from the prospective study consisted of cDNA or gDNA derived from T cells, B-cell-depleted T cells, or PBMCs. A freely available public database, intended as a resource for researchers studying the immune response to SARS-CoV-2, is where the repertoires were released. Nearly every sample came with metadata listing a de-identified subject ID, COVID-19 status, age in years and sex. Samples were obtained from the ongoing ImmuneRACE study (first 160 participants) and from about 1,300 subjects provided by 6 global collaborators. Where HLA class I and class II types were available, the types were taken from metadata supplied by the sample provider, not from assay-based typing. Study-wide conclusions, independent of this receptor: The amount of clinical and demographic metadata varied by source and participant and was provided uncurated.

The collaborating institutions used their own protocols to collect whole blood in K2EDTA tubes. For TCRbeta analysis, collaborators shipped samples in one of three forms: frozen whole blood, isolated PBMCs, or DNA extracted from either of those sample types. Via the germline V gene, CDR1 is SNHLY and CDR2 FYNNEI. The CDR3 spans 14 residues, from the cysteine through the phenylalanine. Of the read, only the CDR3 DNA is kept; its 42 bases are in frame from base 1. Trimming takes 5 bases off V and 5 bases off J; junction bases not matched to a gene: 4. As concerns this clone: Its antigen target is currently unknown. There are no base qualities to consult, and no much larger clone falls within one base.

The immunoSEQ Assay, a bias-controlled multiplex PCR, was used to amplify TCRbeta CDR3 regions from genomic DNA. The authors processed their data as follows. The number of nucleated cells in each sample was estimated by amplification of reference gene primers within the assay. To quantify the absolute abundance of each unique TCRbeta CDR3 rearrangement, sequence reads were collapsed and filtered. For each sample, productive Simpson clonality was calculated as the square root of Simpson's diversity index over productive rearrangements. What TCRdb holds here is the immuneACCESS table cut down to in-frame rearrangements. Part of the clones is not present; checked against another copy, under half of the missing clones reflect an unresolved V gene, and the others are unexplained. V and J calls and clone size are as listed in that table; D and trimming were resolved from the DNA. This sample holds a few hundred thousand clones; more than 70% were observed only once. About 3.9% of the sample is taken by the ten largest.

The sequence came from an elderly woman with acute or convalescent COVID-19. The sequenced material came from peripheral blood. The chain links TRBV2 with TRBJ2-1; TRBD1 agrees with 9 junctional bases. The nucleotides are TGTGCCAGCAGTACAGGGGGCTTGGACAATGAGCAGTTCTTC. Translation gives CASSTGGLDNEQFF.